Listed below are T cell receptor beta chains from one sample, sequenced in a study of T cell responses to AZD1222 COVID-19 vaccine. Data came from immunoSEQ multiplex PCR; TCRdb stores just in-frame clones and leaves some out. Here the sample spans around 140,000 clones, roughly 92% being singletons. The source was peripheral blood, collected on day 0 of AZD1222 vaccination. The receptors originated from an adult in good health. CDR3s include the opening cysteine and the closing phenylalanine or tryptophan. D genes are given only for firm matches. Part of the rows lack a size; the others show once, few, many or a class for expanded clones.

D	V	J	size	CDR3	DNA
.	TRBV28	TRBJ2-7	.	CASRRGGSYEQYF	TGTGCCAGCAGACGAGGGGGTTCCTACGAGCAGTACTTC
TRBD1	TRBV11-2	TRBJ1-2	.	CASGQGANYGYTF	TGTGCCAGCGGGCAGGGGGCAAACTATGGCTACACCTTC
TRBD1	TRBV6-1	TRBJ2-5	.	CASSEGSQGDGETQYF	TGTGCCAGCAGTGAAGGATCACAGGGGGACGGAGAGACCCAGTACTTC
.	TRBV30	TRBJ1-1	.	CAWRHLNTEAFF	TGTGCCTGGAGACACCTCAACACTGAAGCTTTCTTT
.	TRBV18	TRBJ1-3	.	CASSPTTDISGNTIYF	TGTGCCAGCTCACCGACAACGGACATCTCTGGAAACACCATATATTTT
.	TRBV28	TRBJ2-3	once	CASSFLSVTDTQYF	TGTGCCAGCAGTTTTCTTAGCGTAACAGATACGCAGTATTTT
TRBD2	TRBV30	TRBJ2-7	.	CAWSTKAGAYEQYF	TGTGCCTGGAGTACAAAAGCGGGGGCCTACGAGCAGTACTTC
TRBD1	TRBV11-2	TRBJ1-1	.	CASSLRGGNTEAFF	TGTGCCAGCAGCCTCAGGGGGGGAAACACTGAAGCTTTCTTT
.	TRBV28	TRBJ2-5	.	CASNSQFRGFQETQYF	TGTGCCAGCAATTCCCAGTTTAGGGGTTTCCAAGAGACCCAGTACTTC
.	TRBV5-1	TRBJ2-6	.	CASSSEASGANVLTF	TGCGCCAGCAGCTCTGAGGCCTCTGGGGCCAACGTCCTGACTTTC
.	TRBV11-3	TRBJ2-2	.	CASSDTGELFF	TGTGCCAGCTCGGACACCGGGGAGCTGTTTTTT
TRBD2	TRBV27	TRBJ2-1	.	CASGGRTSSHEQFF	TGTGCCAGCGGGGGTAGGACTAGCAGCCATGAGCAGTTCTTC
.	TRBV4-1	TRBJ1-1	.	CASSQGVRQSEAFF	TGCGCCAGCAGCCAAGGGGTAAGACAGTCTGAAGCTTTCTTT